Each of the 21 T cell receptor beta chains below was sequenced from the same sample in a study of graft-versus-host responses after intestinal transplantation. TCRdb keeps only in-frame clones here, not all; method: immunoSEQ multiplex PCR. The sample contains 98,000 or so clones, 86% of which appear only once. The specimen was PBMCs, collected 255 days after intestinal transplant. These receptors were collected from a human patient who received an intestinal transplant, so some T cells may come from the graft donor.

Here the CDR3 DNA reads TGCGCCAGCAGCCCCACAGGGGGGAGCAATGAGCAGTTCTTC. It codes for CASSPTGGSNEQFF. The chain uses TRBV5-1 and TRBJ2-1; 8 nucleotides match TRBD1. Germline lookup yields CDR1 SGHRS and CDR2 YFSETQ. Trimming cost V 4 bases and J 6 bases; bases outside gene matches: 6. CDR3 length: 14 residues.

The rearrangement joins TRBV28 to TRBJ2-1, with 10 nucleotides matching TRBD1. Losses at the gene ends were 5 bases for V and 0 bases for J; bases not matched to a gene: 7. The CDR3 contains 17 residues. The germline V gene has CDR1 MDHEN and CDR2 SYDVKM. The CDR3 coding sequence is TGTGCCAGCAGTCCCGGGACAGGGGCAACCTCCTACAATGAGCAGTTCTTC. It codes for CASSPGTGATSYNEQFF. Based on the CDR3 plus reference TRBV28 and TRBJ2-1, the full variable domain is DVKVTQSSRYLVKRTGEKVFLECVQDMDHENMFWYRQDPGLGLRLIYFSYDVKMKEKGDIPEGYSVSREKKERFSLILESASTNQTSMYLCASSPGTGATSYNEQFFGPGTRLTVL.

This chain connects TRBV6-5 to TRBJ1-2, with D tentatively TRBD1 (5 bases). Germline assignment: CDR1 MNHEY and CDR2 SVGAGI. This CDR3 is built from 14 residues. V dropped 0 bases and J dropped 2 bases, with 7 bases sitting between them. The CDR3 region has the DNA TGTGCCAGCAGTTACTCCGGGGGGAACTATGGCTACACCTTC. This sequence encodes CASSYSGGNYGYTF.

The chain employs TRBV5-6 and TRBJ2-7, with TRBD1 as a possible D gene (5 bases). This CDR3 spans 13 amino acids. V was pared by 3 bases and J by 3 bases, with 10 bases between. The germline V gene has CDR1 SGHDT and CDR2 YYEEEE. CDR3 protein: CASSSPQGYEQYF. The CDR3 DNA reads TGTGCCAGCAGCTCGCCCCAGGGCTACGAGCAGTACTTC.

V usage is TRBV6-4 and J usage is TRBJ2-3; D is uncertain. Germline lookup yields CDR1 MRHNA and CDR2 SNTAGT. Trimming removed 2 bases at V and 0 bases at J, with 0 bases between. The CDR3 is 12 residues long. The CDR3 loop reads CASSDSTDTQYF. The CDR3 DNA follows: TGTGCCAGCAGTGACAGCACAGATACGCAGTATTTT.

The gene calls are TRBV6-5 and TRBJ2-1; 8 nucleotides agree with TRBD2. The V gene end was trimmed by 0 bases and the J gene end by 2 bases; junction bases not matched to a gene: 0. Looked up from germline, CDR1 is MNHEY and CDR2 is SVGAGI. The CDR3 spans 15 residues. Written as DNA, the CDR3 is TGTGCCAGCAGTTACTCTAGCGGGGCCTACAATGAGCAGTTCTTC. Translation gives CASSYSSGAYNEQFF.

This chain uses TRBV28 with TRBJ2-7; TRBD1 agrees at 10 bases. Losses at the gene ends were 0 bases for V and 7 bases for J; bases not matched to a gene: 15. This CDR3 is built from 18 residues. CDR1 and CDR2 (germline): MDHEN, SYDVKM. CDR3 protein: CASSLWGNRDRGSGEQYF. The CDR3 region has the DNA TGTGCCAGCAGTTTATGGGGGAACCGGGACAGGGGTTCGGGAGAGCAGTACTTC.

This clone appeared a few times. The V gene is TRBV28, the J gene TRBJ2-7; D is perhaps TRBD2 (5 bases). V shed 6 bases and J shed 6 bases, with 15 bases lying between them. CDR3 length equals 13 residues. From germline, CDR1 is MDHEN and CDR2 SYDVKM. CDR3 nucleotide sequence: TGTGCCAGCAGGCCCACACTAGTTTCCGAGCAGTACTTC. Protein sequence: CASRPTLVSEQYF.

This clone turned up a few times. The chain uses TRBV5-4 and TRBJ2-5; D may be TRBD2 (6 bases). Germline V CDR1 and CDR2: SGHNT, YYREEE (reference sequence). Trimming stripped 4 bases from V and 5 bases from J, with 15 bases between. This CDR3 has 14 amino acids. The CDR3 DNA follows: TGTGCCAGCAGCGAGTTTAGCGGATTGGAGACCCAGTACTTC. Protein: CASSEFSGLETQYF.

The chain carries TRBV27 and TRBJ1-3, with 7 bases that match TRBD1. The germline V gene encodes CDR1 MNHEY and CDR2 SMNVEV (reference sequence). There are 16 residues in the CDR3. J lost 0 bases, V lost 5 bases, and 7 bases had no gene match. DNA for the CDR3: TGTGCCAGCAGTCGACAGGGACTTGACTCTGGAAACACCATATATTTT. Its protein product is CASSRQGLDSGNTIYF.

The gene calls are TRBV18 and TRBJ2-5; D not resolved. Trimming removed 5 bases at V and 4 bases at J, with 8 bases between. Germline V CDR1 and CDR2: KGHSH, LQKENI. The CDR3 is 12 amino acids. In DNA, the CDR3 is TGTGCCAGCTCAGTGGAAGGAGAGACCCAGTACTTC. This sequence encodes CASSVEGETQYF.

The CDR3 spells CASSLEGGLGEQYF. Written as DNA, the CDR3 is TGTGCCAGCAGCTTAGAAGGGGGGCTAGGGGAGCAGTACTTC. The V and J genes are TRBV11-2 and TRBJ2-7; D is perhaps TRBD1 or TRBD2 (6 bases each). With 0 bases removed from V and 7 bases from J, the gap between germline ends came to 13 bases. The CDR3 is 14 amino acids. CDR1 and CDR2 (germline): SGHAT, FQNNGV.

This chain links TRBV30 with TRBJ2-1, with TRBD1 as a possible D gene (5 bases). Trimming took off 2 bases at V and 9 bases at J, with 5 bases between the two ends. CDR1 GTSNPN and CDR2 SVGIG come from the germline V gene (reference sequence). This CDR3 is 10 amino acids long. In DNA, the CDR3 is TGTGCCTGGAGTCAGGGTGAGCAGTTCTTC. This codes for CAWSQGEQFF.

The rearrangement uses TRBV5-6 and TRBJ2-3, with a possible D match to TRBD2 (5 bases). V lost 2 bases and J 3 bases, leaving 13 bases between the germline ends. CDR3 size: 15 residues. CDR1 is SGHDT and CDR2 is YYEEEE in the germline V gene. CDR3 sequence reads: CASSFMRDETDTQYF. In nucleotides, the CDR3 is TGTGCCAGCAGCTTTATGAGGGATGAGACAGATACGCAGTATTTT.

In its sample, this clone was seen a few times. The chain combines TRBV27 with TRBJ1-2, with a weak D call TRBD1 (5 bases). The CDR3 has 12 amino acids. V lost 8 bases and J lost 7, with 14 bases in between. Germline lookup yields CDR1 MNHEY and CDR2 SMNVEV (reference sequence). CDR3 in amino acids: CASLGRDGGYTF. The CDR3 DNA is TGTGCCAGCTTAGGCAGGGATGGTGGCTACACCTTC.

The chain has TRBV5-6 and TRBJ2-2; tentatively, D is TRBD1 (6 bases). Germline V gene sequence: CDR1 SGHDT, CDR2 YYEEEE. There are 14 residues in the CDR3. The V end was cut by 1 base, the J end by 4 bases, with 8 bases between. The CDR3 reads CASSLQGTTGELFF. Here the CDR3 DNA reads TGTGCCAGCAGCTTGCAGGGGACCACCGGGGAGCTGTTTTTT.

The chain links TRBV11-2 to TRBJ2-5; D remains ambiguous. Germline loops: CDR1 SGHAT, CDR2 FQNNGV. The CDR3 is 14 residues long. V shed 0 bases and J shed 1 base, with 6 bases lying between them. Written as DNA, the CDR3 is TGTGCCAGCAGCTTAGATCCGGGCCAAGAGACCCAGTACTTC. This codes for CASSLDPGQETQYF.

The chain links TRBV7-2 to TRBJ1-2; D unclear. The CDR3 is made up of 15 amino acids. Trimming took off 6 bases at V and 4 bases at J, with 18 bases between the two ends. Germline V lookup: CDR1 SGHTA, CDR2 FQGNSA. CDR3: CASSSTAFEGYGYTF. The DNA for the CDR3 is TGTGCCAGCAGTTCGACCGCCTTCGAAGGCTATGGCTACACCTTC. Filled out from reference TRBV7-2 and TRBJ1-2, the complete variable domain reads GAGVSQSPSNKVTEKGKDVELRCDPISGHTALYWYRQSLGQGLEFLIYFQGNSAPDKSGLPSDRFSAERTGGSVSTLTIQRTQQEDSAVYLCASSSTAFEGYGYTFGSGTRLTVV.

The J gene is TRBJ2-4, the V gene TRBV28; D tentatively reads TRBD1 or TRBD2 (5 bases each). Germline loops: CDR1 MDHEN, CDR2 SYDVKM. Trimming took 3 bases from V and 0 from J, leaving 9 bases between them. This CDR3 has 15 residues. CDR3 protein: CASSFSGTAKNIQYF. The CDR3 DNA reads TGTGCCAGCAGTTTTTCGGGGACAGCCAAAAACATTCAGTACTTC.

This clone was picked up one time. The J gene is TRBJ2-7, the V gene TRBV5-6; either TRBD1 or TRBD2 may supply D (6 bases each). CDR1 is SGHDT and CDR2 is YYEEEE in the germline V gene. The CDR3 has 16 amino acids. The V and J ends lost 0 bases and 2 bases respectively, with 15 bases between them. The CDR3 is CASSLEGGDIAYEQYF. CDR3 nucleotides: TGTGCCAGCAGCTTGGAAGGAGGGGACATAGCCTACGAGCAGTACTTC.

The chain recombines TRBV9 with TRBJ2-7; 7 bases are shared with TRBD1. CDR3 length: 14 amino acids. The V segment lost 3 bases and the J segment 6 bases; nucleotides outside the gene matches: 9. CDR1 and CDR2 (germline): SGDLS, YYNGEE. DNA of the CDR3: TGTGCCAGCAGCGAAACCGGACAGGTAGGCGAGCAGTACTTC. Translated: CASSETGQVGEQYF.